This T cell receptor (beta chain) was sequenced during a study of identical twins. Study-level results: In beta out-of-frame sequences, the excess sharing between twins was weaker.

Unique molecular identifiers were present on the cDNA, which also gained a universal primer site by template switching. TCRdb reprocessed the 5' RACE reads with MiXCR, giving one entry per CDR3 protein. The sample holds roughly 480,000 distinct CDR3 sequences, 24% seen once. Worth noting for this clonotype: Its cognate antigen is unknown.

V shed 5 bases and J shed 6 bases, with 14 bases lying between them. The germline CDR1 and CDR2 sequences are SGHTA and FQGNSA. The CDR3 is 14 residues long. The same sample was also used in a study of T cells expressing NK-cell markers. As reported in that work: Dominant NKG2C+ clonotypes were found to form roughly 1.0-7.0% of CD8+ T cells in about six donors. Expanded NKG2C+ T cell clones were not confirmed as HCMV-specific.

This sequence was found in a woman aged 18-30 years in good health. Source material: CD4+ T cells sorted from blood. The chain couples TRBV7-2 to TRBJ1-5; weak D call: TRBD1 (5 bases). The CDR3 loop is CASSPGGLSQPQHF. The CDR3 nucleotides read TGTGCCAGCAGCCCGGGGGGACTTAGTCAGCCCCAGCATTTT.